One and the same sample provided the 28 T cell receptor beta chains below, sequenced in a study of cytomegalovirus exposure and HLA in healthy donors. Primers included in the PCR were 60 Vbeta and 13 Jbeta primers. Profiled with immunoSEQ multiplex PCR; TCRdb holds only in-frame clones, not every one. Of around 210,000 clones listed, around 86% are singletons. Sequenced sample: PBMCs. The receptors shown here come from a woman in her 40s in good health and CMV-seronegative.

The rearrangement uses TRBV29-1 and TRBJ2-7, with D perhaps matching TRBD1 (6 bases). The germline V gene encodes CDR1 SQVTM and CDR2 ANQGSEA. This CDR3 is 15 amino acids long. Trimming took 4 bases from V and 0 from J, leaving 16 bases between them. CDR3 in amino acids: CSVGQGQSSSYEQYF. The CDR3, as DNA: TGCAGCGTTGGCCAAGGACAGTCGAGCTCCTACGAGCAGTACTTC.

The chain is built from TRBV5-6 and TRBJ2-7; TRBD1 aligns across 8 bases. CDR3 size: 14 residues. Germline values: CDR1 SGHDT, CDR2 YYEEEE. V gave up 2 bases and J gave up 5 bases; unmatched junction bases: 6. CDR3 bases: TGTGCCAGCAGCTTATGGACAGGGTACCACGAGCAGTACTTC. Translated: CASSLWTGYHEQYF.

This clone was seen only a few times. The V and J genes are TRBV7-9 and TRBJ2-5; 7 bases line up with TRBD2. The end of the DNA is better explained by TRBJ2-7, so the J call may be wrong. The CDR3 consists of 12 residues. Germline V gene data show CDR1 as SEHNR and CDR2 as FQNEAQ (reference sequence). CDR3 amino acids: CASSFGEGEQYF. CDR3 nucleotides: TGTGCCAGCAGCTTTGGGGAGGGCGAGCAGTACTTC.

The chain links TRBV27 to TRBJ2-7, with TRBD2 matching over 7 bases. V dropped 7 bases and J dropped 6; count of bases not matched to a gene: 9. CDR1 is MNHEY and CDR2 is SMNVEV in the germline V gene (reference sequence). CDR3 length: 13 amino acids. CDR3 DNA sequence: TGTGCCAGCACGGGGGGACGGGTGGGCGAGCAGTACTTC. It codes for CASTGGRVGEQYF.

This clone has a handful of counts. The rearrangement links TRBV13 to TRBJ2-7, with TRBD2 identical over 11 bases. This CDR3 has 14 amino acids. V lost 10 bases to trimming and J lost 4 bases; unmatched junction nucleotides: 9. CDR1 PRHDT and CDR2 FYEKMQ come from the germline V gene (reference sequence). Written as DNA, the CDR3 is TGTGCCACCCGGTCAACTAGCGGGAGTTACGAGCAGTACTTC. It codes for CATRSTSGSYEQYF.

The rearrangement links TRBV30 to TRBJ2-7, with TRBD2 matching 11 bases. Trimming cost V 4 bases and J 8 bases; bases outside gene matches: 7. This CDR3 spans 13 amino acids. CDR1 and CDR2 from the germline V gene are GTSNPN and SVGIG (reference sequence). As DNA, the CDR3 is TGTGCCTGGAAACTAGCGGGGGCCTCCAAGCAGTACTTC. Protein sequence: CAWKLAGASKQYF.

The CDR3 DNA reads TGTGCCAGCAGCTTTGGACTCTTTTCCTACAATGAGCAGTTCTTC. This encodes CASSFGLFSYNEQFF. This rearrangement joins TRBV5-6 to TRBJ2-1; TRBD2 is a possible D gene (5 bases). Trimming stripped 2 bases from V and 1 base from J, with 10 bases between. Per germline, CDR1 SGHDT and CDR2 YYEEEE. This CDR3 is built from 15 residues.

This clone was seen more than once but under ten times. The V call is TRBV28, the J call TRBJ1-2; D is uncertain. The CDR3 has 14 amino acids. CDR1 is MDHEN, CDR2 SYDVKM, per germline. V lost 3 bases and J lost 3, with 11 bases in between. CDR3 nucleotide sequence: TGTGCCAGCAGTTTTTTCAACAGAGACTATGGCTACACCTTC. This encodes CASSFFNRDYGYTF.

The chain uses TRBV5-6 and TRBJ1-2; D is possibly TRBD1 (5 bases). The CDR3 has 12 residues. CDR1 SGHDT and CDR2 YYEEEE come from the germline V gene. Trimming cost V 0 bases and J 7 bases, with 7 bases left between them. The CDR3 is CASSLAGGGYTF. The CDR3 DNA is TGTGCCAGCAGCTTGGCCGGGGGTGGCTACACCTTC.

This chain connects TRBV27 to TRBJ2-3; 12 bases align to TRBD2. CDR1 is MNHEY, CDR2 SMNVEV, per germline (reference sequence). V was clipped by 5 bases and J by 4 bases; unmatched bases: 4. The CDR3 sequence is 15 residues long. The CDR3 region has the DNA TGTGCCAGCAGTATGAGACTAGCGGGAGCAGATACGCAGTATTTT. Residues: CASSMRLAGADTQYF.

The V gene is TRBV7-2, the J gene TRBJ1-2, with 11 bases aligning to TRBD1. This CDR3 region has 16 residues. The V gene end was trimmed by 7 bases and the J gene end by 4 bases; junction bases not matched to a gene: 11. Germline CDR1 is SGHTA and CDR2 is FQGNSA. CDR3 coding DNA: TGTGCCAGCACCCGGGACAGGGGGTCTCGTGGCTATGGCTACACCTTC. This encodes CASTRDRGSRGYGYTF. Full variable domain (missing parts from reference TRBV7-2 and TRBJ1-2): GAGVSQSPSNKVTEKGKDVELRCDPISGHTALYWYRQSLGQGLEFLIYFQGNSAPDKSGLPSDRFSAERTGGSVSTLTIQRTQQEDSAVYLCASTRDRGSRGYGYTFGSGTRLTVV.

The rearrangement links TRBV27 to TRBJ2-7; 7 nucleotides match TRBD1. The CDR3 loop spans 14 amino acids. J lost 2 bases, V lost 6 bases, and 7 bases had no gene match. Looked up from germline, CDR1 is MNHEY and CDR2 is SMNVEV (reference sequence). For the CDR3, the DNA is TGTGCCAGCAGGGCTATTGGGACAGCCTACGAGCAGTACTTC. Encoded protein: CASRAIGTAYEQYF.

V gene TRBV6-4 combines with J gene TRBJ2-3, with 10 positions matching TRBD2. The trim removed 3 bases at V and 1 base at J, leaving 1 base unmatched. Germline V gene sequence: CDR1 MRHNA, CDR2 SNTAGT. The CDR3 totals 15 residues. CDR3 loop: CASSEGTSGTDTQYF. CDR3 sequence (DNA): TGTGCCAGCAGTGAGGGGACTAGCGGCACAGATACGCAGTATTTT.

The chain couples TRBV7-9 to TRBJ1-3; 7 nucleotides match TRBD1. V gave up 6 bases and J gave up 3 bases; unmatched junction bases: 5. Germline V gene data show CDR1 as SEHNR and CDR2 as FQNEAQ (reference sequence). This CDR3 is 14 amino acids long. For the CDR3, the DNA is TGTGCCAGCAGTCCCGGGACAGATGGAAACACCATATATTTT. Translated: CASSPGTDGNTIYF.

V and J are TRBV7-2 and TRBJ2-7, with 8 positions matching TRBD2. The J segment lost 5 bases and the V segment lost 3 bases, leaving 9 bases of the junction unmatched. The CDR3 consists of 15 residues. CDR1 is SGHTA and CDR2 is FQGNSA in the germline V gene. Here the CDR3 DNA reads TGTGCCAGCAGCTTCACGGGAGGGCTCTATAACGAGCAGTACTTC. This gives the protein CASSFTGGLYNEQYF.

The V call is TRBV6-6, the J call TRBJ2-5; D gene uncertain. The germline V and J ends were trimmed by 7 bases and 11 bases, with 20 bases remaining between them. The CDR3 runs to 13 residues. The germline gives CDR1 MNHNY, CDR2 SVGAGI (reference sequence). The CDR3 DNA reads TGTGCCAGCAATGATCCTTCCTCTATGGAGCAGTACTTC. It is translated as CASNDPSSMEQYF.

The J gene is TRBJ2-5, the V gene TRBV27, with a possible D match to TRBD1 (5 bases). Between the trimmed V and J ends, which lost 4 bases and 2 bases, there was a span of 8 bases. Germline lookup yields CDR1 MNHEY and CDR2 SMNVEV (reference sequence). This CDR3 comprises 13 residues. This chain's CDR3 is CASSSTEQETQYF. The DNA for the CDR3 is TGTGCCAGCAGTTCGACAGAGCAAGAGACCCAGTACTTC.

The chain has TRBV5-1 and TRBJ2-7, with no clear D. Germline V gene lookup returns CDR1 SGHRS and CDR2 YFSETQ. The V end lost 4 bases, the J end lost 7 bases, and 9 bases lay between the germline ends. CDR3 length: 11 amino acids. The DNA for the CDR3 is TGCGCCAGCAGCATGTCTAGGGAGCAGTACTTC. This translates into CASSMSREQYF.

The rearrangement links TRBV1 to TRBJ2-2; the tabulated D call, TRBD2, remains unverified against the DNA. TRBV1 is listed as a pseudogene. This CDR3 spans 17 amino acids. The CDR3 spells CTSSQDMSGTKAGGLFF. The CDR3 DNA sequence: TGCACCAGCAGCCAAGATATGAGCGGGACAAAAGCCGGGGGGCTGTTTTTT.

This clone appeared once. Additional DNA sequences in this sample encode the identical CDR3. V gene TRBV7-3 combines with J gene TRBJ2-7; D gene unclear. The V end lost 2 bases, the J end lost 1 base, and 12 bases lay between the germline ends. Per germline, CDR1 SGHTA and CDR2 FQGTGA. The CDR3 runs to 15 residues. Here the CDR3 reads CASSLSLSRSYEQYF. The CDR3 bases are TGTGCCAGCAGCTTATCCCTCTCCAGATCCTACGAGCAGTACTTC.

This chain connects TRBV7-9 to TRBJ2-5, with 14 bases identical to TRBD2. Germline assignment: CDR1 SEHNR and CDR2 FQNEAQ (reference sequence). There are 15 residues in the CDR3. Unmatched junction bases numbered 4, after V lost 5 bases and J lost 5 bases. For the CDR3, the DNA is TGTGCCAGCAGCCCCGGACTAGCGGGAGGCGAGACCCAGTACTTC. It is translated as CASSPGLAGGETQYF.

This clone came up once. V gene TRBV28 combines with J gene TRBJ1-4; a possible D gene is TRBD1 (5 bases). Germline CDR1 reads MDHEN; CDR2 reads SYDVKM. The CDR3 loop spans 12 amino acids. V shed 7 bases and J shed 5 bases, with 8 bases lying between them. The CDR3: CASTGPNEKLFF. The CDR3 DNA reads TGTGCCAGCACAGGGCCCAATGAAAAACTGTTTTTT.

This clone was observed a few times. V and J are TRBV27 and TRBJ2-1; 10 bases fit TRBD2. The CDR3 length is 15 residues. V gave up 5 bases and J gave up 6 bases; unmatched junction bases: 7. CDR1 MNHEY and CDR2 SMNVEV come from the germline V gene (reference sequence). CDR3 loop: CASSLAGVLFNEQFF. In nucleotides, the CDR3 is TGTGCCAGCAGTCTAGCGGGAGTATTGTTCAATGAGCAGTTCTTC.

This chain connects TRBV30 to TRBJ1-1, with a weak D call TRBD1 (6 bases). Germline V CDR1 and CDR2: GTSNPN, SVGIG (reference sequence). The CDR3 totals 16 residues. The V gene lost 3 bases and the J gene lost 1 base, with 18 bases spanning the gap. Here the CDR3 reads CAWSASRTDTNTEAFF. In nucleotides, the CDR3 is TGTGCCTGGAGCGCTTCCCGGACAGATACGAACACTGAAGCTTTCTTT.

The genes are TRBV9 and TRBJ2-7; D is possibly TRBD1 (7 bases). The CDR3 spans 15 residues. V dropped 1 base and J dropped 0 bases, with 11 bases sitting between them. Germline V gene sequence: CDR1 SGDLS, CDR2 YYNGEE. The CDR3 region has the DNA TGTGCCAGCAGCGTATGGAGGGACAGCTCCTACGAGCAGTACTTC. As protein: CASSVWRDSSYEQYF.

This clone was seen just once. DNA for the CDR3: TGTGCCTGGAGTCGGGACAGCTACTATGGCTACACCTTC. The encoded protein is CAWSRDSYYGYTF. V gene TRBV30 combines with J gene TRBJ1-2, with TRBD1 matching 7 bases. Germline values: CDR1 GTSNPN, CDR2 SVGIG (reference sequence). The length of the CDR3 is 13 residues. The trim removed 2 bases at V and 3 bases at J, leaving 3 bases unmatched.

The V gene is TRBV15, the J gene TRBJ1-3, with no clear D. V lost 3 bases, J lost 2 bases, and 14 bases lay in between. CDR3 length equals 16 residues. Germline lookup yields CDR1 LNHNV and CDR2 YYDKDF (reference sequence). Here the CDR3 reads CATSRAGSSAGNTIYF. CDR3 DNA: TGTGCCACCAGCAGGGCTGGAAGCAGCGCTGGAAACACCATATATTTT.

The gene calls are TRBV15 and TRBJ2-1; 9 bases agree with TRBD1. The CDR3 runs to 16 residues. With V trimmed by 1 base and J by 6 bases, 7 bases remained unmatched. Germline lookup yields CDR1 LNHNV and CDR2 YYDKDF (reference sequence). The CDR3 sequence is CATSRVPGQGTNEQFF. Written as DNA, the CDR3 is TGTGCCACCAGCAGAGTTCCGGGACAGGGTACCAATGAGCAGTTCTTC.